Below are 28 T cell receptor beta chains sequenced from a single sample in a study of cytomegalovirus exposure and HLA in healthy donors. PCR amplification relied on 60 Vbeta primers (plus 13 Jbeta primers). Profiled with immunoSEQ multiplex PCR; TCRdb holds only in-frame clones, not every one. Among about 180,000 clones listed, over 75% were seen once. The specimen was PBMCs. The origin of the receptors is a woman aged 50 to 65 in good health and CMV-seropositive.

DNA of the CDR3: TGTGCCAGCAGCTTAAGACCCGGGACAGGGGGCCTCCGGGGTCACAGAGATACGCAGTATTTT. Translated, it gives CASSLRPGTGGLRGHRDTQYF. The chain combines TRBV7-8 with TRBJ2-3, with 12 bases that match TRBD1. V shed 2 bases, J shed 5 bases, and the junction held 20 bases outside the gene matches. The CDR3 consists of 21 residues. Germline V gives CDR1 SGHVS, CDR2 FQNEAQ.

The rearrangement uses TRBV7-6 and TRBJ2-6; 9 nucleotides agree with TRBD1. Per germline, CDR1 SGHVS and CDR2 FNYEAQ. Germline trimming cut 2 bases from V and 3 bases from J; bases unmatched to any gene: 11. The CDR3 length is 19 residues. For the CDR3, the DNA is TGTGCCAGCAGCTTACCACAGGGGGCGCGATCAAGTGGGGCCAACGTCCTGACTTTC. Amino acids: CASSLPQGARSSGANVLTF.

This chain connects TRBV19 to TRBJ1-4, with a weak D call TRBD1 (5 bases). The V gene's germline CDR1 is LNHDA and CDR2 SQIVND (reference sequence). Trimming pared 7 bases from V and 5 bases from J, leaving 17 bases between. The CDR3 is 15 amino acids. CDR3: CASKTARIPNEKLFF. The CDR3 DNA reads TGTGCCAGTAAGACAGCCAGGATTCCCAATGAAAAACTGTTTTTT. The whole variable domain, remainder taken from reference TRBV19 and TRBJ1-4, is DGGITQSPKYLFRKEGQNVTLSCEQNLNHDAMYWYRQDPGQGLRLIYYSQIVNDFQKGDIAEGYSVSREKKESFPLTVTSAQKNPTAFYLCASKTARIPNEKLFFGSGTQLSVL.

V and J are TRBV7-9 and TRBJ2-7, with 8 nucleotides matching TRBD2. Germline assignment: CDR1 SEHNR and CDR2 FQNEAQ (reference sequence). The CDR3 runs to 15 residues. With 6 bases clipped from V and 7 bases from J, the junction kept 14 bases outside the gene matches. CDR3 sequence reads: CASSLAGGPGREQYF. CDR3 coding DNA: TGTGCCAGCAGTCTAGCGGGTGGTCCAGGTCGGGAGCAGTACTTC.

The rearrangement links TRBV28 to TRBJ1-1; tentatively, D is TRBD1 (5 bases). The CDR3 runs to 14 residues. The germline V gene has CDR1 MDHEN and CDR2 SYDVKM. V was pared by 7 bases and J by 2 bases, with 14 bases between. The CDR3 loop is CASTPGGGNTEAFF. The CDR3 coding sequence is TGTGCCAGCACCCCCGGCGGGGGAAACACTGAAGCTTTCTTT.

This clone was observed many times. DNA of the CDR3: TGTGCCAGCAGTTACCGGAGGGAGAGGTCCTACGAGCAGTACTTC. Its protein product is CASSYRRERSYEQYF. This sequence joins TRBV6-5 and TRBJ2-7; D is possibly TRBD2 (6 bases). This CDR3 has 15 amino acids. With 2 bases removed from V and 1 base from J, the gap between germline ends came to 12 bases. The germline CDR1 and CDR2 sequences are MNHEY and SVGAGI.

The chain employs TRBV4-2 and TRBJ2-2; TRBD2 aligns across 10 bases. This CDR3 is built from 18 residues. With 1 base clipped from V and 5 bases from J, the junction kept 10 bases outside the gene matches. Germline values: CDR1 LGHNA, CDR2 YNFKEQ. The CDR3 protein is CASSQVRAGGQFTGELFF. CDR3 bases: TGTGCCAGCAGCCAAGTGCGAGCGGGAGGGCAGTTTACCGGGGAGCTGTTTTTT.

The CDR3 coding sequence is TGTGCCAGCAGTGAAGGGGGAGCGTTTTACACGCAGTATTTT. Protein sequence: CASSEGGAFYTQYF. The chain uses TRBV2 and TRBJ2-3; the D gene is possibly TRBD2 (5 bases). V lost 1 base and J 9 bases, leaving 14 bases between the germline ends. The CDR3 loop spans 14 amino acids. Germline-derived CDR1 and CDR2 are SNHLY and FYNNEI.

This rearrangement joins TRBV18 to TRBJ2-7, with 7 bases fitting TRBD1. This CDR3 spans 16 amino acids. Trimming cost V 3 bases and J 7 bases; bases outside gene matches: 15. CDR1 and CDR2 (germline): KGHSH, LQKENI. CDR3 amino acids: CASSPPSRQGVGEQYF. Here the CDR3 DNA reads TGTGCCAGCTCACCGCCCTCGCGGCAGGGGGTGGGGGAGCAGTACTTC. The whole variable domain, remainder taken from reference TRBV18 and TRBJ2-7, is NAGVMQNPRHLVRRRGQEARLRCSPMKGHSHVYWYRQLPEEGLKFMVYLQKENIIDESGMPKERFSAEFPKEGPSILRIQQVVRGDSAAYFCASSPPSRQGVGEQYFGPGTRLTVT.

This clone has only one observation. This chain links TRBV19 with TRBJ2-1; 9 bases map to TRBD1. The CDR3 covers 13 residues. The germline gives CDR1 LNHDA, CDR2 SQIVND (reference sequence). V shed 4 bases and J 9 bases; nucleotides not matched to a gene: 4. DNA of the CDR3: TGTGCCAGTAGTACCCGACAGGGGGGTGAGCAGTTCTTC. It encodes CASSTRQGGEQFF.

The gene calls are TRBV9 and TRBJ2-3, with D tentatively TRBD2 (6 bases). V was shortened by 4 bases and J by 0 bases, with 12 bases between the two germline ends. CDR3 length equals 15 residues. In germline, CDR1 is SGDLS, CDR2 YYNGEE. The CDR3 spells CASSPQAGSTDTQYF. DNA of the CDR3: TGTGCCAGCAGCCCCCAGGCGGGGAGCACAGATACGCAGTATTTT.

The J gene is TRBJ1-2, the V gene TRBV19; TRBD1 agrees at 8 bases. The CDR3 runs 18 residues. The V segment lost 1 base and the J segment 9 bases; nucleotides outside the gene matches: 19. Germline CDR1 and CDR2: LNHDA and SQIVND (reference sequence). CDR3 loop: CASSIAQGANRRVRSYTF. The CDR3 region has the DNA TGTGCCAGTAGTATAGCCCAGGGGGCAAACCGACGGGTAAGGAGCTACACCTTC.

This chain links TRBV27 with TRBJ2-3; D possibly corresponds to TRBD2 (6 bases). The CDR3 runs to 17 residues. Per germline, CDR1 MNHEY and CDR2 SMNVEV (reference sequence). Trimming shortened V by 3 bases and J by 2 bases, and 18 bases separated the two germline ends. The CDR3 sequence: CASSFPRFGGTTDTQYF. CDR3 nucleotide sequence: TGTGCCAGCAGTTTCCCTCGATTTGGCGGGACCACAGATACGCAGTATTTT.

The rearrangement joins TRBV6-5 to TRBJ1-2; unclear D gene. The germline V gene encodes CDR1 MNHEY and CDR2 SVGAGI. V lost 0 bases, J lost 3 bases, and 8 bases lay in between. The length of the CDR3 is 14 residues. This chain's CDR3 is CASSYSARDYGYTF. CDR3 nucleotide sequence: TGTGCCAGCAGTTACTCGGCGAGGGACTATGGCTACACCTTC.

The chain uses TRBV9 and TRBJ1-1, with D possibly matching TRBD1 (6 bases). Trimming left V 4 bases short and J 9 bases short, with 13 bases between. The germline CDR1 and CDR2 sequences are SGDLS and YYNGEE. The CDR3 totals 12 residues. In DNA, the CDR3 is TGTGCCAGCAGCACCCCGGGACAAAAAGCTTTCTTT. Translated: CASSTPGQKAFF.

V is TRBV5-1 and J is TRBJ1-4; 8 bases agree with TRBD1. From germline, CDR1 is SGHRS and CDR2 YFSETQ. This CDR3 region has 14 residues. The junction had 7 bases not matched to a gene; V was cut back by 4 bases and J by 8 bases. The CDR3 DNA sequence: TGCGCCAGCAGCCCGACAGGGGTCGGGGAAAAACTGTTTTTT. Residues: CASSPTGVGEKLFF.

The V and J genes are TRBV29-1 and TRBJ2-5; 10 nucleotides align to TRBD1. J gave up 6 bases and V 3 bases, and 10 bases lay outside the gene matches. This CDR3 is 15 amino acids long. The V gene's germline CDR1 is SQVTM and CDR2 ANQGSEA. The CDR3 DNA reads TGCAGCGTTGACATCCGGGACAGGGGTCGTCAGACCCAGTACTTC. This sequence encodes CSVDIRDRGRQTQYF.

The chain has TRBV28 and TRBJ2-7; D perhaps matches TRBD2 (6 bases). CDR1 is MDHEN, CDR2 SYDVKM, per germline. The V and J ends lost 10 bases and 3 bases respectively, with 16 bases between them. CDR3 size: 13 residues. This CDR3 reads CATTPGLFYEQYF. DNA of the CDR3: TGTGCCACAACCCCGGGACTGTTCTACGAGCAGTACTTC.

The rearrangement links TRBV5-1 to TRBJ2-5; weak D call: TRBD1 (8 bases). This CDR3 has 13 amino acids. Looked up from germline, CDR1 is SGHRS and CDR2 is YFSETQ. With 4 bases removed from V and 5 bases from J, the gap between germline ends came to 12 bases. The CDR3 bases are TGCGCCAGCAGCCAACAGGGGGGGGAGACCCAGTACTTC. It is translated as CASSQQGGETQYF.

V gene TRBV5-1 combines with J gene TRBJ1-1, with D perhaps TRBD1 (6 bases). Trimming pared 2 bases from V and 5 bases from J, leaving 16 bases between. Per germline, CDR1 SGHRS and CDR2 YFSETQ. The CDR3 totals 15 residues. The CDR3 bases are TGCGCCAGCAGCTTAGACCCAGGGGATCATACTGAAGCTTTCTTT. Translated, it gives CASSLDPGDHTEAFF.

A remark on this clone: One end of the junction does not line up with germline, which may come from a read error. The chain is built from TRBV7-9 and TRBJ2-1; D is possibly TRBD2 (5 bases). CDR1 SEHNR and CDR2 FQNEAQ come from the germline V gene (reference sequence). The CDR3 has 15 amino acids. The DNA of the CDR3 is TGTTCCAGCAGCTCCACGAGGGTCACTAACAATGAGCAGTTCTTC. Its translation is CSSSSTRVTNNEQFF. Combining the CDR3 with reference TRBV7-9 and TRBJ2-1 gives the whole variable domain DTGVSQNPRHKITKRGQNVTFRCDPISEHNRLYWYRQTLGQGPEFLTYFQNEAQLEKSRLLSDRFSAERPKGSFSTLEIQRTEQGDSAMYLCSSSSTRVTNNEQFFGPGTRLTVL.

This clone has only a few counts. The V gene is TRBV7-2, the J gene TRBJ2-7; unclear D gene. V gave up 0 bases and J gave up 0 bases, with 6 bases separating them. The CDR3 runs 14 residues. The germline V gene has CDR1 SGHTA and CDR2 FQGNSA. The CDR3 region is CASSLAHSSYEQYF. The CDR3 DNA reads TGTGCCAGCAGCTTAGCCCATAGCTCCTACGAGCAGTACTTC.

The gene calls are TRBV19 and TRBJ2-1; TRBD1 agrees at 9 bases. The V and J ends lost 4 bases and 6 bases, in that order; junction bases with no gene match: 7. The CDR3 length is 15 residues. Germline loops: CDR1 LNHDA, CDR2 SQIVND (reference sequence). CDR3 nucleotide sequence: TGTGCCAGTAGTAAGGCGGGACAGGGTTTCAATGAGCAGTTCTTC. It translates to CASSKAGQGFNEQFF.

The chain has TRBV7-9 and TRBJ1-2, with 8 nucleotides matching TRBD1. CDR1 SEHNR and CDR2 FQNEAQ come from the germline V gene (reference sequence). V shed 5 bases and J 4 bases; nucleotides not matched to a gene: 15. This CDR3 contains 17 residues. CDR3 in amino acids: CASSLSGGQEIFYGYTF. The CDR3, as DNA: TGTGCCAGCAGCCTTAGTGGGGGACAGGAAATCTTCTATGGCTACACCTTC.

The chain employs TRBV9 and TRBJ2-2; TRBD1 matches 9 bases. V was clipped by 0 bases and J by 5 bases; unmatched bases: 2. Germline CDR1 reads SGDLS; CDR2 reads YYNGEE. The CDR3 has 15 residues. CDR3 coding DNA: TGTGCCAGCAGCGTAGAGGACAGGGGTACCGGGGAGCTGTTTTTT. As protein: CASSVEDRGTGELFF.

The chain is built from TRBV1 and TRBJ1-6; TRBD1, the D gene given by the table, was not confirmed from the DNA. TRBV1 is a recognized pseudogene. This CDR3 spans 16 amino acids. The CDR3 nucleotides are TGCACCAGCAGCCAAGATGGGGACAGGGGGCATTCACCCCTCCACTTT. This encodes CTSSQDGDRGHSPLHF.

This clone was counted a few times. The chain carries TRBV7-3 and TRBJ2-5; TRBD2 agrees at 7 bases. V was clipped by 0 bases and J by 9 bases; unmatched bases: 4. This CDR3 has 13 amino acids. Germline CDR1 SGHTA, CDR2 FQGTGA. The CDR3 DNA follows: TGTGCCAGCAGCTTAACGAACCGGGGGGCCCAGTACTTC. Its translation is CASSLTNRGAQYF.

The rearrangement links TRBV9 to TRBJ2-2; maybe TRBD1 (5 bases). This CDR3 is 16 amino acids long. The germline V gene encodes CDR1 SGDLS and CDR2 YYNGEE. The V and J ends lost 0 bases and 6 bases respectively, with 15 bases between them. CDR3 region: CASSVVWQGFPGELFF. The CDR3 bases are TGTGCCAGCAGCGTAGTATGGCAGGGTTTTCCCGGGGAGCTGTTTTTT.